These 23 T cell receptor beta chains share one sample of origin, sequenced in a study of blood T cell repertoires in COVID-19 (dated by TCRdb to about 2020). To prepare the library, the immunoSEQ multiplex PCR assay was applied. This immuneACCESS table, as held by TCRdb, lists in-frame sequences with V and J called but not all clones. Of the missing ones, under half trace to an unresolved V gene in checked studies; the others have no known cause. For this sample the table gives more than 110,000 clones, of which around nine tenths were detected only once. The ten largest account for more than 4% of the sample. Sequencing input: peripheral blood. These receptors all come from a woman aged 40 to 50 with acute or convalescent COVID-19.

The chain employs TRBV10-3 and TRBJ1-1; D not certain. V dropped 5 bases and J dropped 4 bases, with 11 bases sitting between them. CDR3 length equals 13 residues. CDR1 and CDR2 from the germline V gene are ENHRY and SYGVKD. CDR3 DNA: TGTGCCATCAGTTTTCAGGTGAGCACTGAAGCTTTCTTT. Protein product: CAISFQVSTEAFF.

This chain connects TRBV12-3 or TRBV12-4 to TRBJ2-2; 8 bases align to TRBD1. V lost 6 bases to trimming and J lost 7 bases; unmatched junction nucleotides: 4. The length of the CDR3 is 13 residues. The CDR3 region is CASSLDRGGELFF. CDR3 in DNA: TGTGCCAGCAGCCTTGACAGGGGCGGGGAGCTGTTTTTT.

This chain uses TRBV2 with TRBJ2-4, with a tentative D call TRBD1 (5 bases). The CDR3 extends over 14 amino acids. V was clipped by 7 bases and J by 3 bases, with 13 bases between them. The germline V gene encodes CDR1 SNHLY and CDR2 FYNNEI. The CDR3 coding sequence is TGTGCCAGCACATATACAGGTGTCAAAAACATTCAGTACTTC. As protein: CASTYTGVKNIQYF.

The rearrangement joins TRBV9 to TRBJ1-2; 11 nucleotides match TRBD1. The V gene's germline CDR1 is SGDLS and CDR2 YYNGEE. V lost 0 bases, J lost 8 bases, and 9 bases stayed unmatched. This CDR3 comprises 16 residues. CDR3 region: CASSVGPYGQGAGYTF. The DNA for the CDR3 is TGTGCCAGCAGCGTAGGTCCATATGGACAGGGGGCAGGCTACACCTTC.

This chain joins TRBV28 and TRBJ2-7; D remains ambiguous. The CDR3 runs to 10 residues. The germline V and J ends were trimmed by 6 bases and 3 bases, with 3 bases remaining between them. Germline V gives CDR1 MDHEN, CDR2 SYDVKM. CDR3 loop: CASSGYEQYF. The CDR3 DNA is TGTGCCAGCAGCGGCTACGAGCAGTACTTC.

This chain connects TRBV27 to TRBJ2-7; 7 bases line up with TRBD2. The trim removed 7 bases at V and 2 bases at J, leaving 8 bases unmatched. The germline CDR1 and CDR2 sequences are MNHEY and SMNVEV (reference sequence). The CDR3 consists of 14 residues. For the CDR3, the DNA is TGTGCCAGCACCCCACTGGGAGGGACCTACGAGCAGTACTTC. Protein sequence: CASTPLGGTYEQYF.

CDR3 DNA sequence: TGTGCCAGCAGTCTTAGCGGGAGCTCCTACAATGAGCAGTTCTTC. This sequence encodes CASSLSGSSYNEQFF. The chain is built from TRBV2 and TRBJ2-1; 9 bases agree with TRBD2. Germline lookup yields CDR1 SNHLY and CDR2 FYNNEI. V shed 5 bases and J 0 bases; nucleotides not matched to a gene: 2. This CDR3 contains 15 residues.

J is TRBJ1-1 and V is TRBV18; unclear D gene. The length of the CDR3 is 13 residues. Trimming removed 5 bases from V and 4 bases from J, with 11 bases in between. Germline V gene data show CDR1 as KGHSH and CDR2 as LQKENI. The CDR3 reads CASSREWSTEAFF. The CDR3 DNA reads TGTGCCAGCTCAAGGGAGTGGAGCACTGAAGCTTTCTTT.

For the CDR3, the DNA is TGTGCCAGCAGTACTCCGGGACAGGGTAATGAGCAGTTCTTC. Translation gives CASSTPGQGNEQFF. V gene TRBV6-5 combines with J gene TRBJ2-1; 9 positions match TRBD1. The junction had 6 bases not matched to a gene; V was cut back by 5 bases and J by 7 bases. The CDR3 sequence is 14 residues long. The germline CDR1 and CDR2 sequences are MNHEY and SVGAGI.

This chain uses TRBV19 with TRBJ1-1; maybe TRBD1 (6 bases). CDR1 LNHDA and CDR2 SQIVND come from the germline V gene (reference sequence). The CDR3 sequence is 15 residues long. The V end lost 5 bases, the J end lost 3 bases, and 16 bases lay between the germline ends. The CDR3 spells CASSLRGIFDTEAFF. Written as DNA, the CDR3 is TGTGCCAGTAGTCTCAGGGGCATCTTTGACACTGAAGCTTTCTTT.

CDR3 in amino acids: CASTSLARRGLAYEQYF. CDR3 bases: TGTGCCAGCACCAGCTTGGCCCGCAGGGGTTTGGCCTACGAGCAGTACTTC. The V and J genes are TRBV11-2 and TRBJ2-7; perhaps TRBD1 as D (6 bases). V was trimmed by 7 bases and J by 2 bases, leaving 24 bases between them. Germline V lookup: CDR1 SGHAT, CDR2 FQNNGV. There are 17 residues in the CDR3.

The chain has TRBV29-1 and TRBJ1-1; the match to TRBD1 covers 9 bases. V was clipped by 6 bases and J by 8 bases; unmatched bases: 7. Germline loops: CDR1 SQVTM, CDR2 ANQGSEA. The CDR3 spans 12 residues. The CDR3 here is CSVNPGQGEAFF. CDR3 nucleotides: TGCAGCGTCAATCCCGGACAGGGGGAAGCTTTCTTT.

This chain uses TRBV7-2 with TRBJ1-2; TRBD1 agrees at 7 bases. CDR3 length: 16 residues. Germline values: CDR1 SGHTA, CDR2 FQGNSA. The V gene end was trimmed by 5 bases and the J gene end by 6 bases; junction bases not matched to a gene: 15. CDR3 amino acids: CASSTPLVDRTDGYTF. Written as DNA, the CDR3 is TGTGCCAGCAGCACTCCCCTGGTGGACAGGACGGATGGCTACACCTTC.

CDR3 loop: CASSPAGLKNEQYF. CDR3 coding DNA: TGTGCCAGCAGCCCCGCGGGGCTTAAAAACGAGCAGTACTTC. V is TRBV7-2 and J is TRBJ2-7, with a possible D match to TRBD2 (6 bases). Trimming cost V 5 bases and J 5 bases, with 16 bases left between them. There are 14 residues in the CDR3. Germline V lookup: CDR1 SGHTA, CDR2 FQGNSA.

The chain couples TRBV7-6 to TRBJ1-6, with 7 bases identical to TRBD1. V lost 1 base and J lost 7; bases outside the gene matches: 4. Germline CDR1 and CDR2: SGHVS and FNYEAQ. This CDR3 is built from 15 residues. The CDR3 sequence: CASSLGQGLNSPLHF. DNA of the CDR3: TGTGCCAGCAGCTTAGGACAGGGTCTGAATTCACCCCTCCACTTT.

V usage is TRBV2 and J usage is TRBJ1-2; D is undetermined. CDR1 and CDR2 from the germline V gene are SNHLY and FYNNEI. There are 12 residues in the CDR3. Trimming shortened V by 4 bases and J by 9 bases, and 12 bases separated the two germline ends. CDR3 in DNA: TGTGCCAGCAGTGGTATCCCTTATAGCTACACCTTC. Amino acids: CASSGIPYSYTF.

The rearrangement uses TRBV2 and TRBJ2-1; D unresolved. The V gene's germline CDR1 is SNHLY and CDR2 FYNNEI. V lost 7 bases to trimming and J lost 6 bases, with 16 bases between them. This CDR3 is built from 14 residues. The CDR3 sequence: CASMVESRSNEQFF. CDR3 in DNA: TGTGCCAGCATGGTGGAAAGTCGGAGCAATGAGCAGTTCTTC.

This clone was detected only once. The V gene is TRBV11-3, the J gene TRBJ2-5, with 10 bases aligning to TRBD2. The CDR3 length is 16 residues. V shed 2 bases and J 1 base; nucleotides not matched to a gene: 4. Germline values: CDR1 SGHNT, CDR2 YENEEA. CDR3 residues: CASSLRLAGAQETQYF. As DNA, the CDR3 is TGTGCCAGCAGCTTAAGGCTAGCGGGGGCCCAAGAGACCCAGTACTTC.

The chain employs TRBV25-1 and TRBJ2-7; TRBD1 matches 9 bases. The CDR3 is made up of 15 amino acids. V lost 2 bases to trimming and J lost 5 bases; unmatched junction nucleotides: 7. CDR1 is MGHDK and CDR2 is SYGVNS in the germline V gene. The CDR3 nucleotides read TGTGCCAGCAGTGAACCCGGGACAGGGTCCCACGAGCAGTACTTC. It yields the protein CASSEPGTGSHEQYF.

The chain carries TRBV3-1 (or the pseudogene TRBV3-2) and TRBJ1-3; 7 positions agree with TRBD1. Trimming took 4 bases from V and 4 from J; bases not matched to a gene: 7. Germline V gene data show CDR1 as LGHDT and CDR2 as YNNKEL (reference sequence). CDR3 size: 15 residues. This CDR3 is CASSPARTGGNTIYF. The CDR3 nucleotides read TGTGCCAGCAGCCCGGCACGGACAGGCGGAAACACCATATATTTT.

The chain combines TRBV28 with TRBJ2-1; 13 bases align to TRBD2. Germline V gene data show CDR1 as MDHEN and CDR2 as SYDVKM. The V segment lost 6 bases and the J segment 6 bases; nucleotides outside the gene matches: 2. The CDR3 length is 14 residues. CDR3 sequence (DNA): TGTGCCAGCAGGACTAGCGGGAGGTTCAATGAGCAGTTCTTC. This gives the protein CASRTSGRFNEQFF.

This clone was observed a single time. CDR3 nucleotide sequence: TGTGCCATCAGCCGCGTTCCGAACACCGGGGAGCTGTTTTTT. Translation: CAISRVPNTGELFF. The chain has TRBV10-3 and TRBJ2-2; D is unclear. The CDR3 loop spans 14 amino acids. Germline assignment: CDR1 ENHRY and CDR2 SYGVKD. Trimming pared 6 bases from V and 0 bases from J, leaving 8 bases between.

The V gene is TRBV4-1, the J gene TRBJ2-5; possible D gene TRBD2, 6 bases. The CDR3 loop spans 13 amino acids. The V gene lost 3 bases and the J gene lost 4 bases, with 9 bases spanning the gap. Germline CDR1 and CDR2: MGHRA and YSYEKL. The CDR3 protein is CASSQWRGETQYF. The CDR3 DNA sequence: TGCGCCAGCAGCCAGTGGCGGGGAGAGACCCAGTACTTC.